The 2 T cell receptor beta chains given below trace back to one sample, sequenced in a study of CD8+ T cells in alopecia areata. RNA was extracted and reverse transcribed into cDNA as the sequencing template. Assay used: immunoSEQ multiplex PCR; TCRdb lists only in-frame clones, some missing. The sample has fewer than 250,000 clones, around two fifths seen once. The treatment denotes: oral pan-JAK inhibitor, 5-10 mg twice daily. The sample consisted of CD4+ T cells sorted from blood, taken around week 30, from a patient treated with tofacitinib. These receptors all stem from a human donor with alopecia areata.

The chain combines TRBV29-1 with TRBJ1-1; D gene ambiguous. This CDR3 contains 14 residues. Deletions cut 1 base from V and 1 base from J, with 10 bases between. Germline lookup yields CDR1 SQVTM and CDR2 ANQGSEA. The CDR3 here is CSVEGQRTNTEAFF. CDR3 coding DNA: TGCAGCGTTGAAGGGCAGAGAACGAACACTGAAGCTTTCTTT.

This clone was seen a handful of times. V gene TRBV4-1 combines with J gene TRBJ2-6; 10 bases map to TRBD1. The J segment lost 2 bases and the V segment lost 1 base, leaving 5 bases of the junction unmatched. The germline gives CDR1 MGHRA, CDR2 YSYEKL. The CDR3 sequence is 18 residues long. The CDR3 here is CASSQGRQGAAGANVLTF. The DNA for the CDR3 is TGCGCCAGCAGCCAAGGGAGACAGGGGGCTGCTGGGGCCAACGTCCTGACTTTC.